Sequencing of this TCR beta chain was carried out in a study of blood T cells in healthy people across ages. Study-wide findings and caveats: Significant beta diversity loss was already apparent by age roughly 40, declining roughly linearly.

Germline V gene lookup returns CDR1 DFQATT and CDR2 SNEGSKA (reference sequence). This CDR3 has 14 amino acids. For the second PCR, which ran for roughly 6 to 11 cycles, a sample-barcoded 5' primer and a J-beta primer mix were used. TCRdb called the 5' RACE reads again in MiXCR, with one record for every CDR3 protein. Here the sample spans around 990,000 distinct CDR3 sequences, under 40% being singletons. With respect to this clonotype: Its specificity is unknown. Germline and junction disagree at one end, which may indicate a read error.

Aged roughly 6 to 90, donors were systemically healthy Caucasians from Russia. Total RNA extraction produced at least 5 micrograms (per sample) for the study. This rearrangement joins TRBV20-1 to TRBJ2-7, with 7 bases that match TRBD2. The clonotype comes from a man younger than 35 in good health. The sample consisted of blood. CDR3 sequence: CSAREPGGSGEQYF. In DNA, the CDR3 is TGCAGTGCCAGAGAGCCCGGGGGGTCGGGCGAGCAGTACTTC.